Presented here are 21 T cell receptor beta chains from one specimen sequenced in a study of cytomegalovirus exposure and HLA in healthy donors. Primers included in the PCR were 60 Vbeta and 13 Jbeta primers. Data came from immunoSEQ multiplex PCR; TCRdb stores just in-frame clones and leaves some out. Its table records around 58,000 clones. The specimen sequenced was PBMCs. The receptor source for this set is a man aged 45-65 years in good health and CMV-seropositive.

This rearrangement joins TRBV9 to TRBJ2-2; 14 positions agree with TRBD2. Germline V lookup: CDR1 SGDLS, CDR2 YYNGEE. J gave up 7 bases and V 4 bases, and 6 bases lay outside the gene matches. The CDR3 is 16 residues long. This CDR3 is CASSPGLAGVLGELFF. CDR3 DNA: TGTGCCAGCAGCCCGGGACTAGCGGGGGTACTCGGGGAGCTGTTTTTT.

This sequence joins TRBV5-8 and TRBJ2-3; TRBD2 agrees at 12 bases. V shed 1 base, J shed 9 bases, and the junction held 6 bases outside the gene matches. Germline loops: CDR1 SGHTS, CDR2 YDEGEE. The CDR3 has 15 amino acids. The CDR3 is CASSLPSGGAGTQYF. For the CDR3, the DNA is TGTGCCAGCAGCTTGCCTAGCGGGGGGGCCGGGACGCAGTATTTT.

The DNA of the CDR3 is TGTGCCAGTAGTACCACCGGGACAGCTTATGGCTACACCTTC. It translates to CASSTTGTAYGYTF. The V and J genes are TRBV19 and TRBJ1-2; 7 positions agree with TRBD1. The V segment lost 4 bases and the J segment 5 bases; nucleotides outside the gene matches: 7. The CDR3 runs to 14 residues. The V gene's germline CDR1 is LNHDA and CDR2 SQIVND (reference sequence).

V is TRBV19 and J is TRBJ1-1; 11 bases match TRBD1. Looked up from germline, CDR1 is LNHDA and CDR2 is SQIVND (reference sequence). CDR3 length: 14 residues. The ends lost 5 bases at V and 5 bases at J; junction bases unmatched: 4. The CDR3 is CASSPGQGGTEAFF. The CDR3 DNA follows: TGTGCCAGTAGTCCGGGACAGGGGGGGACTGAAGCTTTCTTT.

This rearrangement joins TRBV29-1 to TRBJ2-5, with TRBD1 matching 8 bases. Germline-derived CDR1 and CDR2 are SQVTM and ANQGSEA. CDR3 length: 15 residues. V trimming: 4 bases; J trimming: 5 bases; junction bases outside the gene matches: 12. The CDR3 reads CSVAKQGAIGETQYF. The CDR3 coding sequence is TGCAGCGTTGCAAAGCAGGGGGCTATAGGGGAGACCCAGTACTTC.

J is TRBJ2-1 and V is TRBV7-3; 15 nucleotides agree with TRBD2. J was trimmed by 7 bases and V by 0 bases; bases with no gene match: 1. Germline lookup yields CDR1 SGHTA and CDR2 FQGTGA. CDR3 length: 16 residues. The CDR3 loop is CASSLTGTSGRNEQFF. The CDR3 DNA reads TGTGCCAGCAGCTTAACCGGGACTAGCGGGAGGAATGAGCAGTTCTTC.

Here the CDR3 reads CASSQDERTRGLFF. The DNA of the CDR3 is TGTGCCAGCAGCCAAGATGAACGCACCAGGGGGCTGTTTTTT. This chain connects TRBV4-2 to TRBJ2-2; tentatively, D is TRBD1 (6 bases). The germline gives CDR1 LGHNA, CDR2 YNFKEQ. The CDR3 totals 14 residues. V lost 0 bases and J 13 bases, leaving 15 bases between the germline ends.

The chain combines TRBV27 with TRBJ2-1; D ambiguous. V lost 5 bases and J lost 4, with 12 bases in between. From germline, CDR1 is MNHEY and CDR2 SMNVEV (reference sequence). The CDR3 spans 14 residues. The CDR3 sequence: CASSGLLGYNEQFF. The CDR3 region has the DNA TGTGCCAGCAGTGGCCTCCTCGGGTACAATGAGCAGTTCTTC.

The V call is TRBV9, the J call TRBJ2-7, with a weak D call TRBD2 (6 bases). The V and J ends lost 3 bases and 2 bases respectively, with 9 bases between them. CDR1 and CDR2 from the germline V gene are SGDLS and YYNGEE. CDR3 length: 13 residues. CDR3 nucleotides: TGTGCCAGCAGCGCGGGACTGGCCTACGAGCAGTACTTC. Translation gives CASSAGLAYEQYF.

This chain uses TRBV18 with TRBJ1-2; 9 bases line up with TRBD1. Germline V gene sequence: CDR1 KGHSH, CDR2 LQKENI. The CDR3 totals 14 residues. V lost 4 bases to trimming and J lost 1 base; unmatched junction nucleotides: 1. CDR3 nucleotides: TGTGCCAGCTCACAGGGACAGGGTAACTATGGCTACACCTTC. It codes for CASSQGQGNYGYTF.

V gene TRBV19 combines with J gene TRBJ2-7; 10 bases fit TRBD1. From germline, CDR1 is LNHDA and CDR2 SQIVND (reference sequence). This CDR3 comprises 14 residues. The J segment lost 0 bases and the V segment lost 4 bases, leaving 0 bases of the junction unmatched. The CDR3 sequence is CASSRTGGSYEQYF. The CDR3 coding sequence is TGTGCCAGTAGTAGGACAGGGGGCTCCTACGAGCAGTACTTC.

This chain links TRBV11-2 with TRBJ2-7, with TRBD2 identical over 10 bases. The V gene end was trimmed by 5 bases and the J gene end by 3 bases; junction bases not matched to a gene: 10. This CDR3 has 16 amino acids. Per germline, CDR1 SGHAT and CDR2 FQNNGV. Here the CDR3 reads CASSPSTSGIHYEQYF. The CDR3 DNA sequence: TGTGCCAGCAGCCCATCCACTAGCGGGATTCACTACGAGCAGTACTTC.

The chain is built from TRBV29-1 and TRBJ2-7, with 7 bases that match TRBD2. CDR3 size: 13 residues. Germline assignment: CDR1 SQVTM and CDR2 ANQGSEA. CDR3: CSAIGGSSYEQYF. CDR3 DNA sequence: TGCAGTGCCATCGGGGGGAGCTCCTACGAGCAGTACTTC.

The chain is built from TRBV18 and TRBJ2-3; the match to TRBD2 covers 8 bases. The CDR3 runs to 16 residues. Germline loops: CDR1 KGHSH, CDR2 LQKENI. The V segment lost 3 bases and the J segment 1 base; nucleotides outside the gene matches: 6. The CDR3 DNA is TGTGCCAGCTCACCCTTAGCGGGGAGGGGCACAGATACGCAGTATTTT. Its translation: CASSPLAGRGTDTQYF.

The genes are TRBV4-1 and TRBJ2-7, with 13 bases lining up with TRBD2. This CDR3 has 15 amino acids. CDR1 and CDR2 from the germline V gene are MGHRA and YSYEKL. J lost 6 bases, V lost 3 bases, and 5 bases had no gene match. The CDR3 loop reads CASSHGLAGAGEQYF. CDR3 nucleotides: TGCGCCAGCAGCCACGGACTAGCGGGAGCTGGCGAGCAGTACTTC.

The chain is built from TRBV6-5 and TRBJ2-3; 9 bases are shared with TRBD2. The trim removed 2 bases at V and 3 bases at J, leaving 3 bases unmatched. This CDR3 has 15 residues. CDR1 is MNHEY and CDR2 is SVGAGI in the germline V gene. The CDR3 DNA follows: TGTGCCAGCAGTTACGTGGCGGGGGGGACAGATACGCAGTATTTT. Its protein product is CASSYVAGGTDTQYF.

The rearrangement uses TRBV5-4 and TRBJ2-7, with 12 positions matching TRBD2. CDR1 and CDR2 (germline): SGHNT, YYREEE (reference sequence). CDR3 length: 15 amino acids. The junction had 3 bases not matched to a gene; V was cut back by 0 bases and J by 5 bases. Here the CDR3 reads CASSLATSGGNEQYF. In DNA, the CDR3 is TGTGCCAGCAGCTTGGCAACTAGCGGGGGGAACGAGCAGTACTTC.

The J gene is TRBJ2-7, the V gene TRBV29-1; D not certain. Trimming took off 4 bases at V and 3 bases at J, with 10 bases between the two ends. CDR1 and CDR2 from the germline V gene are SQVTM and ANQGSEA. The CDR3 covers 12 residues. The CDR3 protein is CSVVVGLYEQYF. For the CDR3, the DNA is TGCAGCGTTGTGGTGGGCCTCTACGAGCAGTACTTC.

V and J are TRBV6-1 and TRBJ1-3; tentatively, D is TRBD1 (6 bases). The V end lost 6 bases, the J end lost 0 bases, and 12 bases lay between the germline ends. The germline CDR1 and CDR2 sequences are MNHNS and SASEGT. The CDR3 spans 15 residues. The DNA of the CDR3 is TGTGCCAGCAGACAGGGTTCCCTCTCTGGAAACACCATATATTTT. It is translated as CASRQGSLSGNTIYF.

The V call is TRBV18, the J call TRBJ1-1; 9 positions agree with TRBD1. Germline CDR1 is KGHSH and CDR2 is LQKENI. The CDR3 consists of 15 residues. The V and J ends lost 3 bases and 4 bases, in that order; junction bases with no gene match: 6. CDR3 nucleotide sequence: TGTGCCAGCTCACCGGGGTTGGACAGGGGCACTGAAGCTTTCTTT. This translates into CASSPGLDRGTEAFF.

The chain recombines TRBV9 with TRBJ2-6; unclear D gene. Germline assignment: CDR1 SGDLS and CDR2 YYNGEE. The CDR3 has 16 residues. The V end lost 0 bases, the J end lost 0 bases, and 7 bases lay between the germline ends. CDR3 amino acids: CASSVGSGSGANVLTF. CDR3 nucleotide sequence: TGTGCCAGCAGCGTAGGCTCCGGCTCTGGGGCCAACGTCCTGACTTTC.